The 28 T cell receptor beta chains reported below all come from one sample, sequenced in a study of identical twins. TCRdb reprocessed the 5' RACE reads via MiXCR and lists one record per CDR3 protein. The sample carries 250,000 to 350,000 distinct CDR3 sequences, about 8.1% recorded once. These data were also reused for a study on yellow fever vaccine responses in identical twins.

The sample taken for sequencing was memory (CD45RO+) T cells sorted from blood. The receptors were gathered from a woman aged 18-29 years in good health.

The J gene is TRBJ1-1, the V gene TRBV6-1, with 7 nucleotides matching TRBD1. The CDR3 totals 15 residues. Germline CDR1 MNHNS, CDR2 SASEGT. J was trimmed by 2 bases and V by 5 bases; bases with no gene match: 8. CDR3 protein: CASSRGQRENTEAFF. The CDR3 nucleotides read TGTGCCAGCAGTCGGGGACAGCGGGAAAACACTGAAGCTTTCTTT.

The table lists this clonotype with a few counts. This chain joins TRBV3-1 and TRBJ1-2; no definite D call. Trimming removed 3 bases at V and 7 bases at J, with 6 bases between. The CDR3 is 11 amino acids. Germline V gene data show CDR1 as LGHDT and CDR2 as YNNKEL (reference sequence). CDR3 DNA: TGTGCCAGCAGCCAGTGGAGTGGCTACACCTTC. It yields the protein CASSQWSGYTF.

As for this clonotype: The junction shows a germline mismatch at one end, possibly a read error. V gene TRBV6-4 combines with J gene TRBJ2-1; TRBD2 aligns across 9 bases. The V gene's germline CDR1 is MRHNA and CDR2 SNTAGT. The CDR3 runs 13 residues. DNA for the CDR3: TGTGCCAGCAGTGACCGGGTTGGGACTAGCCTTCTCTTC. Protein sequence: CASSDRVGTSLLF.

This clonotype was found many times. V gene TRBV24-1 combines with J gene TRBJ2-1; 12 nucleotides align to TRBD2. The CDR3 sequence is 17 residues long. CDR1 is KGHDR and CDR2 is SFDVKD in the germline V gene. With 3 bases clipped from V and 5 bases from J, the junction kept 7 bases outside the gene matches. CDR3: CATSDPLTSGRHNEQFF. The CDR3 bases are TGTGCCACCAGTGATCCACTTACTAGCGGGAGGCACAATGAGCAGTTCTTC.

The chain joins TRBV6-1 to TRBJ2-1; TRBD1 or TRBD2 may be the D gene (5 bases each). V was shortened by 0 bases and J by 6 bases, with 18 bases between the two germline ends. The CDR3 has 17 residues. Germline V CDR1 and CDR2: MNHNS, SASEGT. CDR3 nucleotides: TGTGCCAGCAGTGAAGCGATCGCCTCCGCTGGGGGCAATGAGCAGTTCTTC. Translated: CASSEAIASAGGNEQFF.

This clonotype has just a few counts. V and J are TRBV20-1 and TRBJ2-4; tentatively, D is TRBD2 (6 bases). There are 15 residues in the CDR3. The ends were cut back, 3 bases at V and 1 base at J, with 13 bases in the middle. CDR1 and CDR2 from the germline V gene are DFQATT and SNEGSKA (reference sequence). The DNA of the CDR3 is TGCAGTGCTAGTCCGGGAGTTGGTGCCAAAAACATTCAGTACTTC. This gives the protein CSASPGVGAKNIQYF.

V is TRBV25-1 and J is TRBJ1-1; D not resolved. The length of the CDR3 is 12 residues. V was trimmed by 11 bases and J by 0 bases, leaving 10 bases between them. From germline, CDR1 is MGHDK and CDR2 SYGVNS. The CDR3 nucleotides are TGTGCCGTCCGTGGGGTGAACACTGAAGCTTTCTTT. Translation gives CAVRGVNTEAFF.

In this sample, this clonotype turned up a few times. The chain links TRBV27 to TRBJ2-5; D might be TRBD1 (5 bases). CDR1 and CDR2 from the germline V gene are MNHEY and SMNVEV (reference sequence). The CDR3 has 13 amino acids. V dropped 6 bases and J dropped 1 base, with 9 bases sitting between them. The CDR3 protein is CASRRQIQETQYF. The CDR3 region has the DNA TGTGCCAGCAGGCGACAGATCCAAGAGACCCAGTACTTC.

Notes on this clonotype: This clone may be a read error of a much larger clone one base away. The chain has TRBV12-3 or TRBV12-4 and TRBJ2-5; a weak D match, TRBD1 (5 bases). CDR3 length: 15 residues. CDR3 bases: TGTGCCAGCAGTTCTCAGGGATTGTACCAAGAGACCCAGCACTTC. Translated: CASSSQGLYQETQHF.

The CDR3 region has the DNA TGTGCCAGCAGCAGTCCGACAGGGACTACTATCCAATCCACAGATACGCAGTATTTT. It yields the protein CASSSPTGTTIQSTDTQYF. The chain is built from TRBV4-2 and TRBJ2-3; the D gene could be TRBD1 or TRBD2 (7 bases each). Deletions cut 5 bases from V and 2 bases from J, with 26 bases between. The CDR3 has 19 residues. Germline lookup yields CDR1 LGHNA and CDR2 YNFKEQ.

There are a few counts of this clonotype. The V gene is TRBV11-2, the J gene TRBJ2-2; TRBD1 or TRBD2 may be the D gene (5 bases each). This CDR3 spans 17 amino acids. V was trimmed by 7 bases and J by 3 bases, leaving 21 bases between them. Germline V gene sequence: CDR1 SGHAT, CDR2 FQNNGV. CDR3 nucleotide sequence: TGTGCCAGCAACCCCCTGGAAGGGACGTACGACACCGGGGAGCTGTTTTTT. Translation gives CASNPLEGTYDTGELFF. Together with reference TRBV11-2 and TRBJ2-2, the CDR3 gives the full variable domain: EAGVAQSPRYKIIEKRQSVAFWCNPISGHATLYWYQQILGQGPKLLIQFQNNGVVDDSQLPKDRFSAERLKGVDSTLKIQPAKLEDSAVYLCASNPLEGTYDTGELFFGEGSRLTVL.

The chain uses TRBV2 and TRBJ2-5, with D possibly TRBD1 on 5 matching bases. This CDR3 region has 14 residues. V shed 6 bases and J shed 2 bases, with 13 bases lying between them. CDR1 is SNHLY and CDR2 is FYNNEI in the germline V gene. CDR3 bases: TGTGCCAGCAGCCAAGACGACAGACAAGAGACCCAGTACTTC. Translated, it gives CASSQDDRQETQYF.

The chain recombines TRBV6-4 with TRBJ1-6; no definite D call. V was shortened by 4 bases and J by 7 bases, with 11 bases between the two germline ends. Germline CDR1 reads MRHNA; CDR2 reads SNTAGT. This CDR3 has 14 residues. CDR3 loop: CASSAGPKNSPLHF. The CDR3 DNA is TGTGCCAGCAGTGCAGGACCGAAGAATTCACCCCTCCACTTT.

The sample holds a few counts of this clonotype. The rearrangement joins TRBV3-1 to TRBJ2-5; unclear D gene. Trimming cost V 0 bases and J 7 bases, with 12 bases left between them. The CDR3 is made up of 14 amino acids. Germline V gene sequence: CDR1 LGHDT, CDR2 YNNKEL (reference sequence). The CDR3 nucleotides are TGTGCCAGCAGCCAAGATTCTCAATTGGGGACCCAGTACTTC. Translated, it gives CASSQDSQLGTQYF.

This clonotype was seen only a few times. This chain links TRBV11-3 with TRBJ2-1; 7 positions agree with TRBD2. This CDR3 is 15 amino acids long. V shed 1 base, J shed 10 bases, and the junction held 10 bases outside the gene matches. Germline-derived CDR1 and CDR2 are SGHNT and YENEEA. The CDR3 sequence: CASSLVGAGNGEQFF. CDR3 DNA: TGTGCCAGCAGCTTAGTTGGAGCGGGGAATGGGGAGCAGTTCTTC.

The chain uses TRBV10-1 and TRBJ2-1, with D maybe TRBD2 (6 bases). The ends were cut back, 0 bases at V and 2 bases at J, with 8 bases in the middle. The germline V gene has CDR1 WNHNN and CDR2 SYGVQD (reference sequence). This CDR3 spans 15 amino acids. CDR3 DNA sequence: TGCGCCAGCAGTGAGTCTAGCGGAGCCTACAATGAGCAGTTCTTC. It encodes CASSESSGAYNEQFF.

The rearrangement uses TRBV7-8 and TRBJ2-5; D possibly corresponds to TRBD1 (6 bases). The CDR3 is 15 amino acids. Trimming left V 5 bases short and J 1 base short, with 14 bases between. Germline CDR1 is SGHVS and CDR2 is FQNEAQ. The CDR3 protein is CASSTGQQIQETQYF. The CDR3 bases are TGTGCCAGCAGCACCGGACAGCAAATCCAAGAGACCCAGTACTTC.

The chain has TRBV18 and TRBJ2-3; 11 bases agree with TRBD2. Germline CDR1 and CDR2: KGHSH and LQKENI. The CDR3 is 15 amino acids. V trimming: 3 bases; J trimming: 4 bases; junction bases outside the gene matches: 3. The CDR3 spells CASSPGTSGADTQYF. CDR3 sequence (DNA): TGTGCCAGCTCACCGGGGACTAGCGGCGCAGATACGCAGTATTTT. Full variable domain (remainder filled in from reference TRBV18 and TRBJ2-3): NAGVMQNPRHLVRRRGQEARLRCSPMKGHSHVYWYRQLPEEGLKFMVYLQKENIIDESGMPKERFSAEFPKEGPSILRIQQVVRGDSAAYFCASSPGTSGADTQYFGPGTRLTVL.

The chain carries TRBV28 and TRBJ2-1; either TRBD1 or TRBD2 may supply D (5 bases each). The germline V and J ends were trimmed by 7 bases and 0 bases, with 13 bases remaining between them. The CDR3 totals 15 residues. Per the germline V gene, CDR1 is MDHEN and CDR2 is SYDVKM. The CDR3 protein is CASKGESGSYNEQFF. The CDR3 DNA sequence: TGTGCCAGCAAAGGGGAGAGTGGCTCCTACAATGAGCAGTTCTTC.

This clonotype was seen only a few times. The chain employs TRBV7-8 and TRBJ1-1, with D possibly TRBD1 on 6 matching bases. The V end lost 1 base, the J end lost 3 bases, and 15 bases lay between the germline ends. The CDR3 contains 16 residues. CDR1 and CDR2 (germline): SGHVS, FQNEAQ. CDR3 nucleotides: TGTGCCAGCAGCTTAGGTGCAGGGGTAGGGTACACTGAAGCTTTCTTT. Translating gives CASSLGAGVGYTEAFF.

This clonotype has more than one count but fewer than ten. The chain uses TRBV12-3 or TRBV12-4 and TRBJ2-7, with TRBD2 identical over 7 bases. The trim removed 5 bases at V and 0 bases at J, leaving 7 bases unmatched. There are 15 residues in the CDR3. This chain's CDR3 is CASSRRAGSSYEQYF. CDR3 coding DNA: TGTGCCAGCAGTCGTCGAGCGGGGAGCTCCTACGAGCAGTACTTC.

This rearrangement joins TRBV3-1 to TRBJ1-1, with unresolved D. Per the germline V gene, CDR1 is LGHDT and CDR2 is YNNKEL (reference sequence). Trimming left V 4 bases short and J 4 bases short, with 16 bases between. The CDR3 extends over 15 amino acids. Here the CDR3 reads CASSPDLGLPTEAFF. For the CDR3, the DNA is TGTGCCAGCAGCCCCGACCTGGGGTTACCCACTGAAGCTTTCTTT. The variable domain in full, completed from reference TRBV3-1 and TRBJ1-1, reads DTAVSQTPKYLVTQMGNDKSIKCEQNLGHDTMYWYKQDSKKFLKIMFSYNNKELIINETVPNRFSPKSPDKAHLNLHINSLELGDSAVYFCASSPDLGLPTEAFFGQGTRLTVV.

This clonotype was recorded a few times. This sequence joins TRBV5-6 and TRBJ1-2; D is ambiguous. Trimming cost V 0 bases and J 0 bases, with 9 bases left between them. Germline V CDR1 and CDR2: SGHDT, YYEEEE. CDR3 length: 15 amino acids. The CDR3 bases are TGTGCCAGCAGCTTGGGTACCAACGCTAACTATGGCTACACCTTC. It specifies CASSLGTNANYGYTF.

This clonotype was seen more than once but under ten times. This chain connects TRBV7-2 to TRBJ2-1, with a possible D match to TRBD1 (6 bases). The CDR3 covers 14 residues. V was clipped by 7 bases and J by 2 bases, with 12 bases between them. Germline values: CDR1 SGHTA, CDR2 FQGNSA. The CDR3 nucleotides read TGTGCCAGCACCATGACAGGCCCCTACAATGAGCAGTTCTTC. Its translation is CASTMTGPYNEQFF.

This clonotype was recorded at least ten times. This chain uses TRBV20-1 with TRBJ2-2; 10 bases line up with TRBD1. V lost 1 base, J lost 3 bases, and 5 bases stayed unmatched. The length of the CDR3 is 16 residues. Germline V gene data show CDR1 as DFQATT and CDR2 as SNEGSKA (reference sequence). This chain's CDR3 is CSARATGTGDTGELFF. The CDR3 DNA follows: TGCAGTGCTAGAGCAACCGGGACAGGGGACACCGGGGAGCTGTTTTTT.

This clonotype was observed many times. The chain uses TRBV11-2 and TRBJ2-3; maybe TRBD1 (6 bases). This CDR3 has 11 residues. Deletions cut 6 bases from V and 5 bases from J, with 6 bases between. Germline CDR1 SGHAT, CDR2 FQNNGV. CDR3 region: CASRQGDTQYF. The CDR3 DNA is TGTGCCAGCAGACAGGGAGATACGCAGTATTTT.

This clonotype was counted at least ten times. This chain connects TRBV12-3 or TRBV12-4 to TRBJ2-7; D may be TRBD2 (6 bases). The CDR3 covers 14 residues. Trimming took 7 bases from V and 3 from J, leaving 16 bases between them. The CDR3 DNA follows: TGTGCCAGCACCCGTGGGAGGATGGACTACGAGCAGTACTTC. The encoded protein is CASTRGRMDYEQYF.

The chain has TRBV7-3 and TRBJ2-1, with D perhaps matching TRBD1 (5 bases). From germline, CDR1 is SGHTA and CDR2 FQGTGA. The length of the CDR3 is 14 residues. Between the trimmed V and J ends, which lost 4 bases and 6 bases, there was a span of 13 bases. CDR3 amino acids: CASSSGSQGNEQFF. Written as DNA, the CDR3 is TGTGCCAGCAGCTCAGGGTCCCAGGGCAATGAGCAGTTCTTC.